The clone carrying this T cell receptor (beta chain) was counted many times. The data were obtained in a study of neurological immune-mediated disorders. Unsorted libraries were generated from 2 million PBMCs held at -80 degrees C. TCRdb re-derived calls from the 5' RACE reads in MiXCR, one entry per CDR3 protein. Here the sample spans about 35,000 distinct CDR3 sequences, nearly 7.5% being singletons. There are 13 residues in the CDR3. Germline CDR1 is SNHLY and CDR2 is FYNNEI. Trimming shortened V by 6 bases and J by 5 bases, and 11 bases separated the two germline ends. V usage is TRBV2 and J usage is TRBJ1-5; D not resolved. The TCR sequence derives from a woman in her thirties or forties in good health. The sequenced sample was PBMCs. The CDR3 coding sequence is TGTGCCAGCAGCGCGGACGGAGATCAGCCCCAGCATTTT. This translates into CASSADGDQPQHF.